One sample yielded the 20 T cell receptor beta chains listed below, sequenced in a study of shared clonotypes between healthy human individuals. TCRdb's table, derived via immunoSEQ multiplex PCR, lists solely in-frame clones and lacks some. The repertoire holds roughly 1.5 million clones, with 95% to 99% as singletons. Source material: naive CD4+ T cells sorted from blood. Subset in this sample: CD45RA+ positively selected. These receptors originate from a young man in good health.

This chain uses TRBV5-1 with TRBJ2-2; 8 nucleotides line up with TRBD1. The V gene's germline CDR1 is SGHRS and CDR2 YFSETQ. Trimming cost V 4 bases and J 1 base; bases outside gene matches: 6. CDR3 size: 16 residues. The CDR3 nucleotides read TGCGCCAGCAGCCAACACGGGACAGGGAACACCGGGGAGCTGTTTTTT. Translating it yields CASSQHGTGNTGELFF.

The V and J genes are TRBV7-9 and TRBJ2-7; D call uncertain. V lost 1 base to trimming and J lost 2 bases, with 9 bases between them. Germline V gene sequence: CDR1 SEHNR, CDR2 FQNEAQ (reference sequence). The CDR3 consists of 14 residues. The chain's CDR3 is CASSLGGPTYEQYF. CDR3 coding DNA: TGTGCCAGCAGCTTAGGTGGACCCACCTACGAGCAGTACTTC.

The chain couples TRBV27 to TRBJ2-3; 7 bases map to TRBD1. Germline CDR1 and CDR2: MNHEY and SMNVEV (reference sequence). V lost 7 bases to trimming and J lost 1 base; unmatched junction nucleotides: 11. This CDR3 comprises 16 residues. DNA of the CDR3: TGTGCCAGCACCAGACAGGGTGGGTTTGGCACAGATACGCAGTATTTT. It encodes CASTRQGGFGTDTQYF.

For the CDR3, the DNA is TGTGCCAGCAGCCCCGGGACATACTATGGCTACACCTTC. It encodes CASSPGTYYGYTF. The chain combines TRBV7-2 with TRBJ1-2, with a possible D match to TRBD1 (6 bases). The CDR3 runs 13 residues. With 5 bases removed from V and 3 bases from J, the gap between germline ends came to 10 bases. Germline-derived CDR1 and CDR2 are SGHTA and FQGNSA.

The V and J genes are TRBV5-1 and TRBJ1-1, with TRBD1 identical over 7 bases. V was clipped by 4 bases and J by 2 bases; unmatched bases: 5. Per the germline V gene, CDR1 is SGHRS and CDR2 is YFSETQ. This CDR3 has 14 residues. CDR3 sequence: CASSNRQGNTEAFF. In nucleotides, the CDR3 is TGCGCCAGCAGCAACCGACAGGGTAACACTGAAGCTTTCTTT.

The chain combines TRBV11-3 with TRBJ2-2; 9 bases match TRBD1. CDR3 length: 17 amino acids. The V gene's germline CDR1 is SGHNT and CDR2 YENEEA. J was trimmed by 2 bases and V by 2 bases; bases with no gene match: 6. CDR3 in DNA: TGTGCCAGCAGCTTAACCTTGGGACAGGGAAACACCGGGGAGCTGTTTTTT. It specifies CASSLTLGQGNTGELFF.

The chain combines TRBV5-1 with TRBJ2-7; tentative D call: TRBD2 (5 bases). The germline V and J ends were trimmed by 3 bases and 2 bases, with 9 bases remaining between them. Germline CDR1 is SGHRS and CDR2 is YFSETQ. The CDR3 spans 13 residues. CDR3 sequence: CASSSDFPYEQYF. The CDR3, as DNA: TGCGCCAGCAGCTCGGACTTTCCCTACGAGCAGTACTTC.

This sequence joins TRBV29-1 and TRBJ2-7, with 7 bases aligning to TRBD1. V was clipped by 7 bases and J by 7 bases; unmatched bases: 7. From germline, CDR1 is SQVTM and CDR2 ANQGSEA. The CDR3 loop spans 11 amino acids. CDR3 bases: TGCAGCGCGGGACAGTCTAGAGAGCAGTACTTC. Translation: CSAGQSREQYF.

The J gene is TRBJ2-6, the V gene TRBV5-1; 8 bases align to TRBD2. The CDR3 has 18 amino acids. Germline V CDR1 and CDR2: SGHRS, YFSETQ. V lost 4 bases to trimming and J lost 1 base; unmatched junction nucleotides: 10. The CDR3 DNA is TGCGCCAGCAGCACCACCGGGACTAGGGGATCTGGGGCCAACGTCCTGACTTTC. This sequence encodes CASSTTGTRGSGANVLTF.

The chain couples TRBV7-8 to TRBJ2-5, with D tentatively TRBD2 (6 bases). CDR1 SGHVS and CDR2 FQNEAQ come from the germline V gene. V dropped 5 bases and J dropped 2 bases, with 18 bases sitting between them. This CDR3 spans 16 amino acids. CDR3 bases: TGTGCCAGCAGCCCAATGCGGGGCATCATACAAGAGACCCAGTACTTC. Translated: CASSPMRGIIQETQYF.

The chain carries TRBV6-1 and TRBJ1-5; a weak D match, TRBD1 (6 bases). CDR3 length: 18 residues. V lost 4 bases, J lost 1 base, and 20 bases lay in between. The germline V gene encodes CDR1 MNHNS and CDR2 SASEGT. CDR3 region: CASSGGPGGARSNQPQHF. The CDR3 DNA follows: TGTGCCAGCAGTGGAGGACCGGGGGGGGCGCGGAGCAATCAGCCCCAGCATTTT.

In regard to this clone: One junction end disagrees with the germline gene, perhaps due to a read error. The V call is TRBV10-3, the J call TRBJ1-1; 10 nucleotides align to TRBD1. This CDR3 has 14 amino acids. Per germline, CDR1 ENHRY and CDR2 SYGVKD. Here the CDR3 DNA reads TGTGCCATCAGTGAGTCAGTGATGGGGACAGGGGCTTCATTT. Translating gives CAISESVMGTGASF.

The chain uses TRBV29-1 and TRBJ2-1, with D maybe TRBD2 (5 bases). V gave up 8 bases and J gave up 6 bases, with 8 bases separating them. CDR1 is SQVTM, CDR2 ANQGSEA, per germline. The CDR3 consists of 10 residues. The CDR3 is CSTGFNEQFF. The CDR3 nucleotides read TGCAGCACGGGATTCAATGAGCAGTTCTTC.

The chain couples TRBV5-1 to TRBJ1-1; 8 bases are shared with TRBD1. Germline V gene data show CDR1 as SGHRS and CDR2 as YFSETQ. The CDR3 contains 14 residues. Losses at the gene ends were 0 bases for V and 4 bases for J; bases not matched to a gene: 2. The CDR3 sequence: CASSLATGVTEAFF. CDR3 in DNA: TGCGCCAGCAGCTTGGCGACAGGGGTCACTGAAGCTTTCTTT.

The chain links TRBV15 to TRBJ2-1, with 14 bases matching TRBD2. Per the germline V gene, CDR1 is LNHNV and CDR2 is YYDKDF (reference sequence). After removal of 2 bases from V and 5 bases from J, the junction contained 11 bases not matched to a gene. The CDR3 has 19 residues. The CDR3 spells CATSRSPGLAGEGHNEQFF. The CDR3 bases are TGTGCCACCAGCAGATCGCCGGGACTAGCGGGAGAGGGACACAATGAGCAGTTCTTC.

This sequence joins TRBV7-2 and TRBJ2-3; tentative D call: TRBD1 (7 bases). The germline V gene has CDR1 SGHTA and CDR2 FQGNSA. With 4 bases removed from V and 5 bases from J, the gap between germline ends came to 10 bases. The CDR3 extends over 13 amino acids. The CDR3 DNA reads TGTGCCAGCAGCTCGGGGGACAGAGATACGCAGTATTTT. Residues: CASSSGDRDTQYF.

Points on this clone: The same CDR3 is also encoded by other DNA sequences in this sample. The chain uses TRBV5-1 and TRBJ2-7; a weak D match, TRBD2 (6 bases). The V end was cut by 4 bases, the J end by 4 bases, with 12 bases between. CDR3 length: 13 residues. The germline gives CDR1 SGHRS, CDR2 YFSETQ. The CDR3 DNA is TGCGCCAGCAGCCTCGTAGGGACTTACGAGCAGTACTTC. It is translated as CASSLVGTYEQYF. Supplemented by reference TRBV5-1 and TRBJ2-7, the full variable domain reads KAGVTQTPRYLIKTRGQQVTLSCSPISGHRSVSWYQQTPGQGLQFLFEYFSETQRNKGNFPGRFSGRQFSNSRSEMNVSTLELGDSALYLCASSLVGTYEQYFGPGTRLTVT.

This chain joins TRBV5-1 and TRBJ2-5; weak D call: TRBD2 (7 bases). Trimming stripped 4 bases from V and 5 bases from J, with 15 bases between. From germline, CDR1 is SGHRS and CDR2 YFSETQ. The CDR3 is 14 residues long. For the CDR3, the DNA is TGCGCCAGCAGCCCCTGGGGGGGGGCCGAGACCCAGTACTTC. It yields the protein CASSPWGGAETQYF.

J is TRBJ1-2 and V is TRBV28; a possible D gene is TRBD1 (5 bases). The germline V gene encodes CDR1 MDHEN and CDR2 SYDVKM. This CDR3 region has 12 residues. V gave up 10 bases and J gave up 2 bases, with 11 bases separating them. CDR3 amino acids: CAIPRGNYGYTF. The DNA of the CDR3 is TGTGCCATTCCTAGGGGAAACTATGGCTACACCTTC.

This chain connects TRBV7-2 to TRBJ1-5, with 8 bases lining up with TRBD1. The CDR3 runs 17 residues. Unmatched junction bases numbered 11, after V lost 1 base and J lost 6 bases. The V gene's germline CDR1 is SGHTA and CDR2 FQGNSA. The CDR3 reads CASSLVGAGGEGQPQHF. For the CDR3, the DNA is TGTGCCAGCAGCTTAGTAGGGGCAGGGGGCGAGGGTCAGCCCCAGCATTTT.